One sample yielded the 23 T cell receptor beta chains listed below, sequenced in a study of shared clonotypes between healthy human individuals. Repertoires were generated with immunoSEQ multiplex PCR, while TCRdb's copy carries only in-frame clones and drops some. The data contain about 800,000 clones, about 96% of them singletons. The naive CD8 fraction comprised CD45RO-negative cells positively selected for CCR7 and excluded terminally differentiated effector memory CD45RA+ cells. Material for sequencing was naive CD8+ T cells sorted from blood. Receptors were obtained from a man younger than 45 in good health.

This chain uses TRBV5-5 with TRBJ2-3; no firm D call. V was cut by 6 bases and J by 4 bases, with 3 bases left in between. The CDR3 has 10 residues. Looked up from germline, CDR1 is SGHKS and CDR2 is YYEKEE (reference sequence). CDR3 region: CASIADTQYF. DNA of the CDR3: TGTGCCAGCATTGCAGATACGCAGTATTTT.

The chain carries TRBV19 and TRBJ1-5; unclear D gene. This CDR3 spans 12 amino acids. Per germline, CDR1 LNHDA and CDR2 SQIVND (reference sequence). Trimming shortened V by 1 base and J by 11 bases, and 9 bases separated the two germline ends. Written as DNA, the CDR3 is TGTGCCAGTAGTATAGGGTCACCGGCCCAGCATTTT. It codes for CASSIGSPAQHF.

This CDR3 is CASSYGDYNIQYF. The CDR3 DNA follows: TGTGCCAGCAGTTACGGGGACTACAACATTCAGTACTTC. The chain combines TRBV6-5 with TRBJ2-4, with 7 bases that match TRBD2. The CDR3 runs 13 residues. Germline V lookup: CDR1 MNHEY, CDR2 SVGAGI. The V gene end was trimmed by 2 bases and the J gene end by 7 bases; junction bases not matched to a gene: 2.

V gene TRBV4-1 combines with J gene TRBJ1-5, with 8 bases that match TRBD1. The germline V gene encodes CDR1 MGHRA and CDR2 YSYEKL. The length of the CDR3 is 15 residues. Trimming cost V 3 bases and J 7 bases; bases outside gene matches: 8. The CDR3 nucleotides read TGCGCCAGCAGCCAGTCAGGGGGCATCGGACAGCCCCAGCATTTT. The encoded protein is CASSQSGGIGQPQHF.

The V and J genes are TRBV2 and TRBJ2-5; 7 bases fit TRBD1. This CDR3 is built from 17 residues. Looked up from germline, CDR1 is SNHLY and CDR2 is FYNNEI. The trim removed 4 bases at V and 1 base at J, leaving 12 bases unmatched. CDR3 DNA: TGTGCCAGCAGTGCCTACAGGGGCCAAGGGGTCCAAGAGACCCAGTACTTC. Translation gives CASSAYRGQGVQETQYF.

The chain uses TRBV6-5 and TRBJ1-5; the match to TRBD1 covers 9 bases. This CDR3 has 15 residues. Germline CDR1 reads MNHEY; CDR2 reads SVGAGI. J gave up 9 bases and V 7 bases, and 13 bases lay outside the gene matches. This CDR3 is CASNPGTGPQWPQHF. Here the CDR3 DNA reads TGTGCCAGCAACCCCGGGACAGGGCCTCAGTGGCCCCAGCATTTT.

A few counts support this clone. The chain joins TRBV6-5 to TRBJ2-1, with TRBD2 as a possible D gene (6 bases). Germline V gives CDR1 MNHEY, CDR2 SVGAGI. The CDR3 has 13 residues. Trimming stripped 0 bases from V and 9 bases from J, with 9 bases between. The CDR3 region has the DNA TGTGCCAGCAGTTACTCGATTAGCGGTGAGCAGTTCTTC. This sequence encodes CASSYSISGEQFF.

This clone was seen just once. J is TRBJ1-5 and V is TRBV6-1; no clear D. Germline values: CDR1 MNHNS, CDR2 SASEGT. Trimming took off 2 bases at V and 5 bases at J, with 16 bases between the two ends. There are 16 residues in the CDR3. The CDR3 bases are TGTGCCAGCAGTGAACTCCGAGGGATGCCCCATCAGCCCCAGCATTTT. This gives the protein CASSELRGMPHQPQHF.

The V gene is TRBV7-2, the J gene TRBJ2-2; D is unresolved. The V end lost 7 bases, the J end lost 5 bases, and 5 bases lay between the germline ends. The CDR3 totals 11 residues. Germline V gives CDR1 SGHTA, CDR2 FQGNSA. Here the CDR3 reads CASTITGELFF. The CDR3, as DNA: TGTGCCAGCACCATTACCGGGGAGCTGTTTTTT. Full variable domain (missing parts from reference TRBV7-2 and TRBJ2-2): GAGVSQSPSNKVTEKGKDVELRCDPISGHTALYWYRQSLGQGLEFLIYFQGNSAPDKSGLPSDRFSAERTGGSVSTLTIQRTQQEDSAVYLCASTITGELFFGEGSRLTVL.

As regards this clone: The identical CDR3 is also encoded by other nucleotide sequences in the sample. The DNA of the CDR3 is TGTGCCAGCAGTGGAGAGACCCAGTACTTC. Amino acid sequence: CASSGETQYF. The chain uses TRBV25-1 and TRBJ2-5; no clear D gene. This CDR3 is built from 10 residues. Trimming removed 4 bases from V and 4 bases from J, with 1 base in between. Germline values: CDR1 MGHDK, CDR2 SYGVNS.

This clone was observed a single time. The chain is built from TRBV27 and TRBJ2-4, with 10 bases lining up with TRBD2. This CDR3 region has 14 residues. Trimming at V came to 5 bases and at J to 7 bases, leaving 5 bases not matched to a gene. Germline assignment: CDR1 MNHEY and CDR2 SMNVEV (reference sequence). The CDR3 sequence is CASSPGLAYNIQYF. CDR3 in DNA: TGTGCCAGCAGTCCGGGACTAGCGTACAACATTCAGTACTTC.

The chain couples TRBV10-2 to TRBJ2-3; 9 bases are a match to TRBD2. The CDR3 runs 15 residues. The V gene's germline CDR1 is WSHSY and CDR2 SAAADI. With V trimmed by 5 bases and J by 6 bases, 9 bases remained unmatched. The CDR3 loop reads CASSNRAGGGDTQYF. The CDR3 nucleotides are TGCGCCAGCAGTAACCGAGCGGGAGGCGGGGATACGCAGTATTTT.

The chain combines TRBV7-3 with TRBJ2-1; TRBD1 might be the D (7 bases). The V and J ends lost 3 bases and 13 bases respectively, with 13 bases between them. The CDR3 has 12 amino acids. Germline CDR1 is SGHTA and CDR2 is FQGTGA. The CDR3 sequence: CASSFTGEAQFF. The CDR3 nucleotides read TGTGCCAGCAGCTTCACAGGGGAGGCTCAGTTCTTC.

The chain is built from TRBV29-1 and TRBJ2-1; D is uncertain. The CDR3 is 13 residues long. From germline, CDR1 is SQVTM and CDR2 ANQGSEA. Trimming took off 7 bases at V and 5 bases at J, with 15 bases between the two ends. CDR3 coding DNA: TGCAGCGAGCTCCGCGCGGAGAACAATGAGCAGTTCTTC. As protein: CSELRAENNEQFF.

The gene calls are TRBV7-9 and TRBJ2-7; D unresolved. The CDR3 covers 12 residues. The germline V gene has CDR1 SEHNR and CDR2 FQNEAQ (reference sequence). Trimming pared 4 bases from V and 6 bases from J, leaving 10 bases between. The CDR3 spells CASSSLVGEQYF. The CDR3 DNA sequence: TGTGCCAGCAGCTCATTGGTAGGCGAGCAGTACTTC.

Regarding this clone: Other DNA sequences in the same sample also yield this CDR3. DNA for the CDR3: TGTGCCAGCAGTTACCGTCTAGCGGGGAACACCGGGGAGCTGTTTTTT. This gives the protein CASSYRLAGNTGELFF. The chain links TRBV6-5 to TRBJ2-2; TRBD2 matches 8 bases. CDR1 is MNHEY, CDR2 SVGAGI, per germline. This CDR3 is 16 amino acids long. V shed 2 bases and J 1 base; nucleotides not matched to a gene: 3.

The rearrangement uses TRBV5-1 and TRBJ2-3; 9 nucleotides agree with TRBD2. Per the germline V gene, CDR1 is SGHRS and CDR2 is YFSETQ. The CDR3 loop spans 18 amino acids. V shed 3 bases and J 1 base; nucleotides not matched to a gene: 12. The CDR3, as DNA: TGCGCCAGCAGCTCCGCGGATTTAAGACTAGCGGGCACAGATACGCAGTATTTT. Translation: CASSSADLRLAGTDTQYF.

The chain links TRBV5-1 to TRBJ2-1; 9 bases line up with TRBD2. V lost 4 bases and J lost 8; bases outside the gene matches: 4. The CDR3 sequence is 13 residues long. Germline loops: CDR1 SGHRS, CDR2 YFSETQ. The DNA for the CDR3 is TGCGCCAGCAGCCCCGGACTAGCGTATGAGCAGTTCTTC. Translated, it gives CASSPGLAYEQFF. The full variable domain, completed using reference TRBV5-1 and TRBJ2-1, is KAGVTQTPRYLIKTRGQQVTLSCSPISGHRSVSWYQQTPGQGLQFLFEYFSETQRNKGNFPGRFSGRQFSNSRSEMNVSTLELGDSALYLCASSPGLAYEQFFGPGTRLTVL.

The rearrangement links TRBV29-1 to TRBJ2-1; tentatively, D is TRBD1 (6 bases). With 6 bases removed from V and 3 bases from J, the gap between germline ends came to 27 bases. Germline CDR1 SQVTM, CDR2 ANQGSEA. The CDR3 covers 18 residues. The CDR3 nucleotides read TGCAGCGTCACCGGGACACCGATGTCCCCGACGATCTACAATGAGCAGTTCTTC. Encoded protein: CSVTGTPMSPTIYNEQFF.

The J gene is TRBJ2-2, the V gene TRBV6-5, with D perhaps matching TRBD1 (6 bases). Trimming left V 4 bases short and J 1 base short, with 13 bases between. Germline assignment: CDR1 MNHEY and CDR2 SVGAGI. The CDR3 contains 16 residues. The DNA of the CDR3 is TGTGCCAGCAGTTCCACTACGACAGGGAACACCGGGGAGCTGTTTTTT. Its translation: CASSSTTTGNTGELFF.

The chain uses TRBV27 and TRBJ2-7, with D maybe TRBD1 (5 bases). V shed 4 bases and J shed 2 bases, with 12 bases lying between them. The CDR3 runs to 14 residues. Looked up from germline, CDR1 is MNHEY and CDR2 is SMNVEV (reference sequence). DNA for the CDR3: TGTGCCAGCAGTTGGATGGACAAACCCTACGAGCAGTACTTC. Its translation: CASSWMDKPYEQYF.

The rearrangement uses TRBV18 and TRBJ1-5, with D maybe TRBD1 (6 bases). The V and J ends lost 2 bases and 7 bases respectively, with 15 bases between them. Germline V lookup: CDR1 KGHSH, CDR2 LQKENI. The CDR3 consists of 15 residues. CDR3: CASSPGPGVGQPQHF. CDR3 sequence (DNA): TGTGCCAGCTCACCAGGCCCAGGGGTCGGGCAGCCCCAGCATTTT.

This chain connects TRBV5-8 to TRBJ2-7; D may match TRBD1 or TRBD2 (6 bases each). The CDR3 consists of 13 residues. The germline V and J ends were trimmed by 0 bases and 5 bases, with 9 bases remaining between them. Germline V CDR1 and CDR2: SGHTS, YDEGEE. The DNA of the CDR3 is TGTGCCAGCAGCTTGGGGGGGGCCGACGAGCAGTACTTC. Translating gives CASSLGGADEQYF.